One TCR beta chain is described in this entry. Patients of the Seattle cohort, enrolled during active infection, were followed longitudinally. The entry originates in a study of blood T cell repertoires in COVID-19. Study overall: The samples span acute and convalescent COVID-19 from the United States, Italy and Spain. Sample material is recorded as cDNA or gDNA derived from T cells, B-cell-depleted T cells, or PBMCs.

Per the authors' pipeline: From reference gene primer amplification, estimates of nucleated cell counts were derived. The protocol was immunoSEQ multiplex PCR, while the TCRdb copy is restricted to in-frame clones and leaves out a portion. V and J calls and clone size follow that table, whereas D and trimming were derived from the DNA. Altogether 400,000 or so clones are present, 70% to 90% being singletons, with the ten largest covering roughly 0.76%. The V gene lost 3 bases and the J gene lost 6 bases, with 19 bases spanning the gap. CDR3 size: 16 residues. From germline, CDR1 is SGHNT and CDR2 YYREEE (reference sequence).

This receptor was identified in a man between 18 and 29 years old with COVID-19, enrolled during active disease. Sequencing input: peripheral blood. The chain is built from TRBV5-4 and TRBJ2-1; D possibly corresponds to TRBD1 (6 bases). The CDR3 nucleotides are TGTGCCAGCAGCTCCCCGGGGCGGACAGCCCTCAATGAGCAGTTCTTC. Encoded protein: CASSSPGRTALNEQFF. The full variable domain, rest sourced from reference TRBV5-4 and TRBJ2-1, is ETGVTQSPTHLIKTRGQQVTLRCSSQSGHNTVSWYQQALGQGPQFIFQYYREEENGRGNFPPRFSGLQFPNYSSELNVNALELDDSALYLCASSSPGRTALNEQFFGPGTRLTVL.